The 5 T cell receptor beta chains below come from one sample, sequenced in a study of response to subunit inactivated influenza vaccine. TCRdb processed the RT-PCR reads anew with MiXCR; each CDR3 protein has one entry. The table records 700,000 to 900,000 distinct CDR3 sequences, approximately 22% of them present only once. The sequences come from PBMCs from blood, collected approximately 5 days after vaccination. The receptors originated from a man between 50 and 59 years old who received an inactivated influenza vaccine.

This clonotype was picked up a small number of times. The gene calls are TRBV10-3 and TRBJ1-1, with no clear D. Trimming shortened V by 2 bases and J by 1 base, and 5 bases separated the two germline ends. This CDR3 region has 13 residues. Germline CDR1 ENHRY, CDR2 SYGVKD. As DNA, the CDR3 is TGTGCCATCAGTGAGGAGTGGAACACTGAAGCTTTCTTT. Encoded protein: CAISEEWNTEAFF.

The CDR3 here is CSARAAGGPRLTGELFF. In DNA, the CDR3 is TGCAGTGCTAGAGCTGCGGGAGGGCCACGGTTGACCGGGGAGCTGTTTTTT. This chain uses TRBV20-1 with TRBJ2-2, with TRBD2 matching 9 bases. This CDR3 has 17 residues. V was pared by 1 base and J by 5 bases, with 11 bases of the junction left unmatched. The germline V gene encodes CDR1 DFQATT and CDR2 SNEGSKA (reference sequence).

This clonotype was found many times. The chain employs TRBV7-8 and TRBJ2-2; 13 nucleotides agree with TRBD2. The CDR3 is 18 amino acids. Trimming cost V 7 bases and J 7 bases; bases outside gene matches: 15. CDR1 SGHVS and CDR2 FQNEAQ come from the germline V gene. CDR3 residues: CASTLRRQLAGGHGELFF. Here the CDR3 DNA reads TGTGCCAGCACCCTAAGAAGACAACTAGCGGGGGGGCACGGGGAGCTGTTTTTT. Using reference TRBV7-8 and TRBJ2-2 for the parts outside the CDR3, the full variable domain is GAGVSQSPRYKVAKRGQDVALRCDPISGHVSLFWYQQALGQGPEFLTYFQNEAQLDKSGLPSDRFFAERPEGSVSTLKIQRTQQEDSAVYLCASTLRRQLAGGHGELFFGEGSRLTVL.

This clonotype was detected only once. The junction departs from the called germline gene at one end, perhaps through a read error. CDR3 DNA sequence: TGTGCCAGCAGCCGAACTAGCGGGGGGAACACCGGGGGGCTGTTTTTT. Amino acid sequence: CASSRTSGGNTGGLFF. The chain joins TRBV3-1 to TRBJ2-2; 12 positions agree with TRBD2. Germline V gene lookup returns CDR1 LGHDT and CDR2 YNNKEL (reference sequence). This CDR3 contains 16 residues.

This clonotype was recorded a few times. The gene calls are TRBV4-2 and TRBJ2-1, with TRBD2 identical over 16 bases. CDR3 length: 18 amino acids. CDR1 and CDR2 from the germline V gene are LGHNA and YNFKEQ. V was pared by 3 bases and J by 8 bases, with 10 bases of the junction left unmatched. CDR3 sequence (DNA): TGTGCCAGCAGCCAGGCCGGGACTAGCGGGGGGGCCCGCTATGAGCAGTTCTTC. Translation: CASSQAGTSGGARYEQFF.